This T cell receptor (beta chain) comes out of a study of graft-versus-host responses after intestinal transplantation. Findings and caveats of the study: Researchers found GvH clones in recipient marrow, and some showed up first in ileum or blood.

Germline V lookup: CDR1 LNHNV, CDR2 YYDKDF (reference sequence). Trimming removed 3 bases from V and 2 bases from J, with 11 bases in between. CDR3 length equals 15 residues. This clone was seen only a few times. Antigen specificity is unknown. TCRdb's table, derived via immunoSEQ multiplex PCR, lists solely in-frame clones and lacks some. This sample carries over 100,000 clones, around 94% of them seen once, and the ten largest clones take 1.2%. The source is a human donor who was the organ donor for an intestinal transplant. The sample was unstimulated CD8+ T cells sorted from spleen or lymph node cells, taken before transplant. The rearrangement uses TRBV15 and TRBJ2-1; a possible D gene is TRBD1 (6 bases). The CDR3: CATSSDRFPYNEQFF. The CDR3 DNA reads as TGTGCCACCAGCAGTGACAGGTTCCCCTACAATGAGCAGTTCTTC. Looking up the rest from reference TRBV15 and TRBJ2-1 gives the full variable domain: DAMVIQNPRYQVTQFGKPVTLSCSQTLNHNVMYWYQQKSSQAPKLLFHYYDKDFNNEADTPDNFQSRRPNTSFCFLDIRSPGLGDTAMYLCATSSDRFPYNEQFFGPGTRLTVL.